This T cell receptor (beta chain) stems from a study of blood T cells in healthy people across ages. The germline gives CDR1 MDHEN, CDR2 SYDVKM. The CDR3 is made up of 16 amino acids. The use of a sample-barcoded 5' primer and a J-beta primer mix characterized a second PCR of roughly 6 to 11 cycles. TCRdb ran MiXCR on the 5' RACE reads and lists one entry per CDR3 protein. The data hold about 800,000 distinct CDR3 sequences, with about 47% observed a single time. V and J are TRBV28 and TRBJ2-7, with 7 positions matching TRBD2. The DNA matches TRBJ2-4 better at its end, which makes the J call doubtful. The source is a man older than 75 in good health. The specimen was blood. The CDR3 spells CASSMNPGGAKNIQYF. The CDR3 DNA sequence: TGTGCCAGCAGTATGAACCCGGGGGGAGCCAAAAACATTCAGTACTTC.